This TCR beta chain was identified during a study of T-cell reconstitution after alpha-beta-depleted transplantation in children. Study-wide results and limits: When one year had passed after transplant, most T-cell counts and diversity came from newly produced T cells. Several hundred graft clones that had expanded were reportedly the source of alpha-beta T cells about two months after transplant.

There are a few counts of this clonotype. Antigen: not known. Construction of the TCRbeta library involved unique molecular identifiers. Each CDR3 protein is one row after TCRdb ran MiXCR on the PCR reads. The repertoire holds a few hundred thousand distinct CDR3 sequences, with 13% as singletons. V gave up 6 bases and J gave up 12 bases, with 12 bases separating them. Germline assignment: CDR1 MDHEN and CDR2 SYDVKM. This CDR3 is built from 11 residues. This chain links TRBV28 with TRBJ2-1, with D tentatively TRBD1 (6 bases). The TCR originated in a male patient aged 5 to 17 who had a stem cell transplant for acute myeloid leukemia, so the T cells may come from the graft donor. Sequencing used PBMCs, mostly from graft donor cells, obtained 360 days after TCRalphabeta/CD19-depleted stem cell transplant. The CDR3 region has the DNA TGTGCCAGCAGAGGGGGAGTTGCGCAGTTCTTC. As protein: CASRGGVAQFF.